Sequencing of this TCR beta chain was carried out in a study of blood T cell repertoires in COVID-19. Looking at the study overall: Material from acute and convalescent COVID-19 was sourced from the United States, Italy and Spain. T cells, B-cell-depleted T cells, or PBMCs provided the cDNA or gDNA that served as material.

Authors' processing steps: Using reference gene primer amplification, nucleated cell counts were estimated. Assay used: immunoSEQ multiplex PCR; TCRdb lists only in-frame clones, some missing. The D gene and trimming were derived from the DNA, and the V and J assignments and clone size from that table. The table has approximately 450,000 clones, 85% to 90% seen once; the top ten hold 0.95% to 1.2%. Cohorts were determined from participant-reported clinical history. Unmatched junction bases numbered 9, after V lost 5 bases and J lost 5 bases. This CDR3 has 15 residues. Per the germline V gene, CDR1 is SGHTA and CDR2 is FQGNSA.

Material for sequencing was PBMCs or T cells enriched from blood (not recorded which). The V and J genes are TRBV7-2 and TRBJ2-5; 9 bases fit TRBD2. The TCR sequence derives from a young man who had recovered from COVID-19. The CDR3, as DNA: TGTGCCAGCAGCACCCGCACTAGCGGGCCGGAGACCCAGTACTTC. Translation: CASSTRTSGPETQYF.